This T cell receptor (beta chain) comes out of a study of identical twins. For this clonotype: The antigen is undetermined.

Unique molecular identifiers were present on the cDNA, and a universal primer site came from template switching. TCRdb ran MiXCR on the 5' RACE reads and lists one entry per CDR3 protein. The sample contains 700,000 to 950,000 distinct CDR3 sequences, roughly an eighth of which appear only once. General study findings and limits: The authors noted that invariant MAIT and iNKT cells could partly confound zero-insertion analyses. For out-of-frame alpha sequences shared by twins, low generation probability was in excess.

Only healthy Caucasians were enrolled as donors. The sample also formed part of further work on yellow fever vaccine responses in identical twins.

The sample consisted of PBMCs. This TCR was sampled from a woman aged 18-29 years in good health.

The CDR3 DNA is TGTGCCCCTTGTCGGGGGGGGACCCAAGAGACCCAGTACTTC. Residues: CAPCRGGTQETQYF. This sequence joins TRBV28 and TRBJ2-5, with TRBD2 matching over 8 bases. Germline values: CDR1 MDHEN, CDR2 SYDVKM. There are 14 residues in the CDR3. J was trimmed by 1 base and V by 11 bases; bases with no gene match: 9.